This entry concerns a single T cell receptor beta chain. No antigen is known for it. Some clones are missing from TCRdb's copy, which holds only in-frame ones; the method was immunoSEQ multiplex PCR. The data hold about 180,000 clones, with around nine tenths observed a single time. The CDR3 consists of 17 residues. This record belongs to a study of T cell responses to AZD1222 COVID-19 vaccine. Overall study results and limits: The donors showed a predominance of white British ancestry and of females, with possible underestimation of clonal diversity. Reports say nearly half of spike-specific TCRs go after unmutated variant regions. Across the whole spike, CD4 TCRs peaked at regions 160-218 and 743-854.

Sequenced material: peripheral blood, taken on day 0 of AZD1222 vaccination. This clonotype was sampled from an adult in good health. This chain uses TRBV21-1 with TRBJ2-4; the listed D gene, TRBD2, was not tested against the DNA. TRBV21-1 is flagged as a pseudogene. CDR3 bases: TGTGCCAGCAGCAAAGTTCCGGGGGGGGAAGCCAAAAACATTCAGTACTTC. Translation gives CASSKVPGGEAKNIQYF.